This passage covers 4 T cell receptor beta chains from one sample sequenced in a study of shared clonotypes between healthy human individuals. TCRdb's copy holds only in-frame clones and misses some; the assay was immunoSEQ multiplex PCR. The data hold roughly 700,000 clones, with roughly 70% observed a single time. The sequenced sample was memory CD4+ T cells sorted from blood. Documented subset: CD45RA-negative fraction. The source is a woman aged 25 to 39 in good health.

This chain links TRBV29-1 with TRBJ2-3, with D perhaps TRBD1 (7 bases). The germline V gene encodes CDR1 SQVTM and CDR2 ANQGSEA. Trimming took off 3 bases at V and 4 bases at J, with 14 bases between the two ends. This CDR3 is 14 amino acids long. CDR3 nucleotide sequence: TGCAGCGTTGACAGGGGGGCTTCATCAGATACGCAGTATTTT. Amino acid sequence: CSVDRGASSDTQYF.

This sequence joins TRBV19 and TRBJ1-5; possibly TRBD1 for D (6 bases). Trimming took off 5 bases at V and 2 bases at J, with 10 bases between the two ends. Germline V gene lookup returns CDR1 LNHDA and CDR2 SQIVND (reference sequence). This CDR3 has 14 residues. CDR3 sequence (DNA): TGTGCCAGTAGTCAGGACAGCCGCAATCAGCCCCAGCATTTT. This codes for CASSQDSRNQPQHF.

DNA for the CDR3: TGTGCCTGGAGTGTAAGGAACACCGGGGAGCTGTTTTTT. It yields the protein CAWSVRNTGELFF. This sequence joins TRBV30 and TRBJ2-2; D ambiguous. This CDR3 is 13 amino acids long. V lost 0 bases and J lost 1, with 3 bases in between. CDR1 is GTSNPN, CDR2 SVGIG, per germline (reference sequence).

To note about this clone: This sample also contains other DNA sequences that code for the same CDR3. J is TRBJ2-6 and V is TRBV27; D is unclear. CDR3 length equals 13 residues. V shed 4 bases and J shed 4 bases, with 5 bases lying between them. Germline lookup yields CDR1 MNHEY and CDR2 SMNVEV (reference sequence). This CDR3 reads CASSSSGANVLTF. Written as DNA, the CDR3 is TGTGCCAGCAGTTCCTCCGGGGCCAACGTCCTGACTTTC. Drawing the rest from reference TRBV27 and TRBJ2-6, the complete variable domain is EAQVTQNPRYLITVTGKKLTVTCSQNMNHEYMSWYRQDPGLGLRQIYYSMNVEVTDKGDVPEGYKVSRKEKRNFPLILESPSPNQTSLYFCASSSSGANVLTFGAGSRLTVL.